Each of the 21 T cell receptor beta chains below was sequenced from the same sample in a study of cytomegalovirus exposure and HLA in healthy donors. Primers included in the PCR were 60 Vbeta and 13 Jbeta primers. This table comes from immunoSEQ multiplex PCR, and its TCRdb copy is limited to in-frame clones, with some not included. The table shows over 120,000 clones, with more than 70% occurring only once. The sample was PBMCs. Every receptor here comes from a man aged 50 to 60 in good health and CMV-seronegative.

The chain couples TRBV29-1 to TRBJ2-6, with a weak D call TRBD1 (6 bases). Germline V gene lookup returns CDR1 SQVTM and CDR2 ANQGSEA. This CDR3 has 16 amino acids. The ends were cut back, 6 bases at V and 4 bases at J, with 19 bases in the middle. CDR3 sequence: CSVSIGGAGGANVLTF. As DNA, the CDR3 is TGCAGCGTGAGTATTGGGGGCGCCGGCGGGGCCAACGTCCTGACTTTC.

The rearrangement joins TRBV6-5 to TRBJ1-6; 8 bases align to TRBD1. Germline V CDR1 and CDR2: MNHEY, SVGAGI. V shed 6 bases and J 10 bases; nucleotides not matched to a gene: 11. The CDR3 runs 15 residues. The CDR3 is CASRPPQGAASPLHF. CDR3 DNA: TGTGCCAGCAGACCCCCTCAGGGGGCTGCCTCACCCCTCCACTTT.

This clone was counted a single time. CDR3 loop: CAGGQGAITDTQYF. The CDR3 bases are TGTGCCGGTGGACAGGGGGCAATCACAGATACGCAGTATTTT. The chain links TRBV6-1 to TRBJ2-3; 11 bases line up with TRBD1. Germline V gene sequence: CDR1 MNHNS, CDR2 SASEGT. Trimming removed 11 bases from V and 2 bases from J; junction bases left unmatched: 6. This CDR3 contains 14 residues.

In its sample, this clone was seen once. This CDR3 is CASSEDDRGLFSDVNIQYF. CDR3 sequence (DNA): TGTGCCAGCAGTGAAGATGACAGGGGGCTCTTTTCTGACGTAAACATTCAGTACTTC. V and J are TRBV6-1 and TRBJ2-4; 10 bases are a match to TRBD1. This CDR3 contains 19 residues. The J segment lost 6 bases and the V segment lost 1 base, leaving 15 bases of the junction unmatched. Germline V CDR1 and CDR2: MNHNS, SASEGT.

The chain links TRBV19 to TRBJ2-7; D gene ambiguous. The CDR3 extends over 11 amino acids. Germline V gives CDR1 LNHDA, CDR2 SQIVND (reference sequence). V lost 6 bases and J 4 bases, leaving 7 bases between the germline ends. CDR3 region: CASRYGYEQYF. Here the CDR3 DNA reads TGTGCCAGTAGATACGGTTACGAGCAGTACTTC.

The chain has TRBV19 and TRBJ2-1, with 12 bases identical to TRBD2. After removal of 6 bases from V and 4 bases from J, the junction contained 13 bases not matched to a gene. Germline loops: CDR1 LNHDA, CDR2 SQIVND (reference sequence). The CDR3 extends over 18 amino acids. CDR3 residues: CASRPNLGLAGGYNEQFF. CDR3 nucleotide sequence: TGTGCCAGTAGGCCTAACTTGGGGCTAGCGGGGGGGTACAATGAGCAGTTCTTC.

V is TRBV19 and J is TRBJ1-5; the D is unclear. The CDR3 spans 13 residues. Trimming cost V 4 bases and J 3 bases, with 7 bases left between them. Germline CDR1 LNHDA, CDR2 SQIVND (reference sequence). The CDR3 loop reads CASSTVYNQPQHF. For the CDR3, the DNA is TGTGCCAGTAGTACCGTGTACAATCAGCCCCAGCATTTT.

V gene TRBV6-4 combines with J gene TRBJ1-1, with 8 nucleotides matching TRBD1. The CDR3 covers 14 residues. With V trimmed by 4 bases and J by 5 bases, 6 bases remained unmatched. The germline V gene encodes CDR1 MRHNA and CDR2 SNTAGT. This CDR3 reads CASSASRGQTEAFF. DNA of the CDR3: TGTGCCAGCAGTGCATCCAGGGGGCAGACTGAAGCTTTCTTT.

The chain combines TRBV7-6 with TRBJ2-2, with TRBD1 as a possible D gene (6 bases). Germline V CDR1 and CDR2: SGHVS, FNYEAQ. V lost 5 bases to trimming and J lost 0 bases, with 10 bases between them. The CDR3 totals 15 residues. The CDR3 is CASSRTESNTGELFF. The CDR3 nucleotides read TGTGCCAGCAGCCGGACAGAGTCGAACACCGGGGAGCTGTTTTTT.

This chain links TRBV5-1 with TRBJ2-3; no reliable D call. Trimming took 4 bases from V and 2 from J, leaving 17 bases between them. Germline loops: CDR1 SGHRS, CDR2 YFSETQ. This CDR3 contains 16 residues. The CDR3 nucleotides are TGCGCCAGCAGCGAGCAGGCCGCCCCCATCACAGATACGCAGTATTTT. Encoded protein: CASSEQAAPITDTQYF.

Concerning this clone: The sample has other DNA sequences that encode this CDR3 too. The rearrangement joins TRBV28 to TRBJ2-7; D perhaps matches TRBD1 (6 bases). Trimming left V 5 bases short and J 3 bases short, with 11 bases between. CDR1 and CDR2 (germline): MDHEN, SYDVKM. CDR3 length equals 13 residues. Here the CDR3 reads CASSQGQSYEQYF. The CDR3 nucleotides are TGTGCCAGCAGTCAGGGACAAAGCTACGAGCAGTACTTC.

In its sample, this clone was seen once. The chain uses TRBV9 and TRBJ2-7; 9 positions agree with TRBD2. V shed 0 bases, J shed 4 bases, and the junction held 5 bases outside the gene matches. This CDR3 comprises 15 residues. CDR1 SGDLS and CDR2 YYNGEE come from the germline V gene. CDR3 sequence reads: CASSVDVSGGYEQYF. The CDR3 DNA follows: TGTGCCAGCAGCGTAGATGTTAGCGGGGGATACGAGCAGTACTTC. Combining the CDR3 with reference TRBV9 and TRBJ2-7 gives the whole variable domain DSGVTQTPKHLITATGQRVTLRCSPRSGDLSVYWYQQSLDQGLQFLIQYYNGEERAKGNILERFSAQQFPDLHSELNLSSLELGDSALYFCASSVDVSGGYEQYFGPGTRLTVT.

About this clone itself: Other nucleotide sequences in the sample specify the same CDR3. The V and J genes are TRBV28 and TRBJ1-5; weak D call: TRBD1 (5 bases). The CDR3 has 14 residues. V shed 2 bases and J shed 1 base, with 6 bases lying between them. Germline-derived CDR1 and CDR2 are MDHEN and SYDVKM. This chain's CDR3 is CASSLAGSNQPQHF. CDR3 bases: TGTGCCAGCAGTTTAGCAGGGAGCAATCAGCCCCAGCATTTT.

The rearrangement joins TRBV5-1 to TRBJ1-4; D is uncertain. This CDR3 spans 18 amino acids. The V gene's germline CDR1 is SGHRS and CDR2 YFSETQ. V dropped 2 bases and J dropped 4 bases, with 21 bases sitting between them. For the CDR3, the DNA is TGCGCCAGCAGCTTTTGGTTCGTCCAAGCGGGCATTAATGAAAAACTGTTTTTT. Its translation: CASSFWFVQAGINEKLFF.

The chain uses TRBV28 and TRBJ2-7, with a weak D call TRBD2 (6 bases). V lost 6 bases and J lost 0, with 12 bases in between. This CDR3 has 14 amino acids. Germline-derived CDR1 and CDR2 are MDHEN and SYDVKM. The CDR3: CASSIAGGSYEQYF. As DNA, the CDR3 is TGTGCCAGCAGCATCGCCGGGGGCTCCTACGAGCAGTACTTC. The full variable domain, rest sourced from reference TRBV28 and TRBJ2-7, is DVKVTQSSRYLVKRTGEKVFLECVQDMDHENMFWYRQDPGLGLRLIYFSYDVKMKEKGDIPEGYSVSREKKERFSLILESASTNQTSMYLCASSIAGGSYEQYFGPGTRLTVT.

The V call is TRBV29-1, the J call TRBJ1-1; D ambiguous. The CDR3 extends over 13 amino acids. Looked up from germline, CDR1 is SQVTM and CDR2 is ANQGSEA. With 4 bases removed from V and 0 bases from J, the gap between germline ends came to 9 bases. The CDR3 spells CSVVPLMNTEAFF. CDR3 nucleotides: TGCAGCGTTGTTCCCTTAATGAACACTGAAGCTTTCTTT.

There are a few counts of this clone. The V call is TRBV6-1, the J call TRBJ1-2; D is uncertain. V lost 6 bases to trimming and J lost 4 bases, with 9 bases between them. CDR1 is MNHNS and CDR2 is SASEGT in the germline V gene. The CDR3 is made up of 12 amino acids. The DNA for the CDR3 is TGTGCCAGCAGAACAGTATCCTATGGCTACACCTTC. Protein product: CASRTVSYGYTF.

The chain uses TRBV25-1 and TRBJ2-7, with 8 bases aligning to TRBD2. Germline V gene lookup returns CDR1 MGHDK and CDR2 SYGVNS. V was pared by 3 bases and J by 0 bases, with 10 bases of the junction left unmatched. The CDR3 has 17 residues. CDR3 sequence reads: CASSDKPPGGSSYEQYF. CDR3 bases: TGTGCCAGCAGTGACAAACCACCGGGAGGGAGCTCCTACGAGCAGTACTTC.

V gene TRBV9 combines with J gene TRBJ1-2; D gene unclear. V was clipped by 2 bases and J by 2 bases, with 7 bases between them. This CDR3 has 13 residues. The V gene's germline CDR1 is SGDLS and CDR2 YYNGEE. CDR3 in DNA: TGTGCCAGCAGCGTTGACAAGAACTATGGCTACACCTTC. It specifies CASSVDKNYGYTF.

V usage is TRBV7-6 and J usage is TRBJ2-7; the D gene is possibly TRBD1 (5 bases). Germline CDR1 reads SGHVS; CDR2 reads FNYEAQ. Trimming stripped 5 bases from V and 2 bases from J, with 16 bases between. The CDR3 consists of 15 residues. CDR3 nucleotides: TGTGCCAGCAGCCCCTCAGGAAGGGGCCCCTACGAGCAGTACTTC. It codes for CASSPSGRGPYEQYF.

CDR3: CASSLSSPSVSTIYF. In DNA form, the CDR3 reads TGTGCCAGCAGTTTATCGTCGCCCTCGGTTAGCACCATATATTTT. This chain joins TRBV27 and TRBJ1-3; D gene unclear. Trimming took 0 bases from V and 9 from J, leaving 15 bases between them. CDR1 MNHEY and CDR2 SMNVEV come from the germline V gene (reference sequence). This CDR3 comprises 15 residues.